The 9 T cell receptor beta chains listed next were all sequenced from one sample in a study of Ad26.COV2.S vaccination and SARS-CoV-2 variants. Generated by immunoSEQ multiplex PCR, the TCRdb table keeps only in-frame clones and is missing some. Of over 400,000 clones in the sample, 92% were seen once. Treatment denoted: 15 to 20 received Ad26.COV2.S at low or high dose, single or two shots; roughly 5 received placebo; per-sample allocation not given. Specimens were obtained on day 63 following the first vaccine or placebo injection. The sample here was peripheral blood, taken in a trial of Ad26.COV2.S vaccine versus placebo. The receptors stem from a person aged 18 to 59 who received the Ad26.COV2.S COVID-19 vaccine or a placebo.

The chain recombines TRBV19 with TRBJ2-7, with 11 bases that match TRBD1. Trimming at V came to 3 bases and at J to 3 bases, leaving 16 bases not matched to a gene. This CDR3 region has 19 residues. Germline V gives CDR1 LNHDA, CDR2 SQIVND (reference sequence). In nucleotides, the CDR3 is TGTGCCAGTAGTATGGGGACGGGACAGGGGGTCCGGAAAATCTACGAGCAGTACTTC. This sequence encodes CASSMGTGQGVRKIYEQYF. The variable domain in full, with the rest retrieved from reference TRBV19 and TRBJ2-7, is DGGITQSPKYLFRKEGQNVTLSCEQNLNHDAMYWYRQDPGQGLRLIYYSQIVNDFQKGDIAEGYSVSREKKESFPLTVTSAQKNPTAFYLCASSMGTGQGVRKIYEQYFGPGTRLTVT.

The genes are TRBV29-1 and TRBJ2-5; the D is unclear. V was pared by 4 bases and J by 2 bases, with 8 bases between. This CDR3 contains 12 residues. CDR1 and CDR2 (germline): SQVTM, ANQGSEA. The CDR3 bases are TGCAGCGTTGTAATGGGGCAAGAGACCCAGTACTTC. Residues: CSVVMGQETQYF.

The J gene is TRBJ1-2, the V gene TRBV14, with 9 nucleotides matching TRBD1. The junction had 6 bases not matched to a gene; V was cut back by 1 base and J by 6 bases. The CDR3 consists of 15 residues. Germline assignment: CDR1 SGHDN and CDR2 FVKESK. CDR3 in amino acids: CASSQGRGTGHGYTF. The CDR3, as DNA: TGTGCCAGCAGCCAAGGGAGGGGGACAGGGCATGGCTACACCTTC.

The chain employs TRBV7-8 and TRBJ2-7; tentative D call: TRBD1 (6 bases). Germline V gene data show CDR1 as SGHVS and CDR2 as FQNEAQ. This CDR3 has 14 residues. With 5 bases removed from V and 3 bases from J, the gap between germline ends came to 14 bases. CDR3: CASSRQVPYYEQYF. The CDR3 nucleotides read TGTGCCAGCAGCCGACAGGTACCCTACTACGAGCAGTACTTC.

The V call is TRBV6-2 or TRBV6-3, the J call TRBJ2-7; maybe TRBD1 (6 bases). This CDR3 contains 15 residues. V lost 6 bases and J lost 2, with 17 bases in between. Germline assignment: CDR1 MNHEY and CDR2 SVGEGT. The CDR3 sequence is CASSQKVGGPYEQYF. In DNA, the CDR3 is TGTGCCAGCAGCCAAAAGGTTGGGGGCCCCTACGAGCAGTACTTC.

The chain couples TRBV30 to TRBJ2-7, with D perhaps matching TRBD1 or TRBD2 (5 bases each). The CDR3 has 13 amino acids. V was trimmed by 0 bases and J by 6 bases, leaving 12 bases between them. CDR1 and CDR2 (germline): GTSNPN, SVGIG (reference sequence). The CDR3 region has the DNA TGTGCCTGGAGTGTTCACGGGGCCAGCGAGCAGTACTTC. Its protein product is CAWSVHGASEQYF.

The chain is built from TRBV7-9 and TRBJ2-1, with TRBD2 identical over 10 bases. V lost 2 bases to trimming and J lost 2 bases; unmatched junction nucleotides: 3. The CDR3 is 16 residues long. Germline lookup yields CDR1 SEHNR and CDR2 FQNEAQ (reference sequence). The CDR3 loop is CASSLLAGGTYNEQFF. In nucleotides, the CDR3 is TGTGCCAGCAGCTTATTAGCGGGGGGTACCTACAATGAGCAGTTCTTC.

The rearrangement uses TRBV7-9 and TRBJ2-3; the D is unclear. Trimming left V 1 base short and J 3 bases short, with 11 bases between. The CDR3 runs to 15 residues. The germline CDR1 and CDR2 sequences are SEHNR and FQNEAQ (reference sequence). The CDR3, as DNA: TGTGCCAGCAGCTTAGGCAGCGAACTAACAGATACGCAGTATTTT. Its translation is CASSLGSELTDTQYF.

The V and J genes are TRBV4-1 and TRBJ1-5; D gene uncertain. CDR1 MGHRA and CDR2 YSYEKL come from the germline V gene. Trimming removed 0 bases from V and 1 base from J, with 16 bases in between. This CDR3 is built from 18 residues. CDR3 nucleotide sequence: TGCGCCAGCAGCCAAGAAGGTCCCTCGGGCGCCAGCAATCAGCCCCAGCATTTT. Translated, it gives CASSQEGPSGASNQPQHF.